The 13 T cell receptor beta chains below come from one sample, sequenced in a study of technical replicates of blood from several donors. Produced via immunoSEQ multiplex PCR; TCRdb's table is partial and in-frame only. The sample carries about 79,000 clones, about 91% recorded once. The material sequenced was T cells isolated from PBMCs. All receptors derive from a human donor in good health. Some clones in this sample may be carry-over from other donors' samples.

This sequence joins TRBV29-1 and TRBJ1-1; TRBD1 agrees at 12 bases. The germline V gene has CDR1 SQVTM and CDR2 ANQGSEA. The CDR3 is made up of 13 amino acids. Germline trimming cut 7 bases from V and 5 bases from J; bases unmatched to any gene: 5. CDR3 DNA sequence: TGCAGCGGGGGACAGGGGGCGCCTACTGAAGCTTTCTTT. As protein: CSGGQGAPTEAFF. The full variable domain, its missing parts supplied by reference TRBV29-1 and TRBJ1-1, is SAVISQKPSRDICQRGTSLTIQCQVDSQVTMMFWYRQQPGQSLTLIATANQGSEATYESGFVIDKFPISRPNLTFSTLTVSNMSPEDSSIYLCSGGQGAPTEAFFGQGTRLTVV.

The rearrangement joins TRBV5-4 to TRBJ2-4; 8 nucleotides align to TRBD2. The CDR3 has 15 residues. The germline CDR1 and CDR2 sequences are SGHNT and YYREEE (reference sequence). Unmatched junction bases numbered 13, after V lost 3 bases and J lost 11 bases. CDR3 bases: TGTGCCAGCAGCTCAAGCCGGGGGGGCCTATCCCTTCAGTACTTC. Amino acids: CASSSSRGGLSLQYF.

CDR3 loop: CASSVEDGSGQYF. CDR3 DNA: TGTGCCAGCAGCGTAGAGGACGGGAGCGGGCAGTATTTT. The V gene is TRBV9, the J gene TRBJ2-3; TRBD2 is a possible D gene (6 bases). The CDR3 spans 13 residues. The germline V gene has CDR1 SGDLS and CDR2 YYNGEE. V dropped 0 bases and J dropped 11 bases, with 13 bases sitting between them.

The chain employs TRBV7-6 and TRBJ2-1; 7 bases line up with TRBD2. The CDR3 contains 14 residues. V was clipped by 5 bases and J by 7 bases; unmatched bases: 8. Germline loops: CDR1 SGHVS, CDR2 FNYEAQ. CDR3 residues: CASSPAGGGNEQFF. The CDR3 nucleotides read TGTGCCAGCAGCCCAGCTGGCGGGGGAAATGAGCAGTTCTTC.

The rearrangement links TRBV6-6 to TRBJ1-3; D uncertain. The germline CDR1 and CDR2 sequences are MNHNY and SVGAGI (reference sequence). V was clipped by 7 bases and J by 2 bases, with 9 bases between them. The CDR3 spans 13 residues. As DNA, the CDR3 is TGTGCCAGCACCGTAGGAGCTGGAAACACCATATATTTT. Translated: CASTVGAGNTIYF.

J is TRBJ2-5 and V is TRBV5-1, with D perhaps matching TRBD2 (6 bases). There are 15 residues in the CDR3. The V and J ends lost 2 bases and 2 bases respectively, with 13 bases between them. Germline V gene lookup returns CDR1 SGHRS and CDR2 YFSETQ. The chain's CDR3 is CASSFSGSGQETQYF. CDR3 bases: TGCGCCAGCAGCTTCTCTGGTAGCGGACAAGAGACCCAGTACTTC.

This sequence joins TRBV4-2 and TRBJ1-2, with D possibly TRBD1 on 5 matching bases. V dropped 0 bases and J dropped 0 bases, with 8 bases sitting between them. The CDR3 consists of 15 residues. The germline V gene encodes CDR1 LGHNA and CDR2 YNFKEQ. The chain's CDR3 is CASSQDHRTNYGYTF. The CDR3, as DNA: TGTGCCAGCAGCCAAGATCACAGGACTAACTATGGCTACACCTTC.

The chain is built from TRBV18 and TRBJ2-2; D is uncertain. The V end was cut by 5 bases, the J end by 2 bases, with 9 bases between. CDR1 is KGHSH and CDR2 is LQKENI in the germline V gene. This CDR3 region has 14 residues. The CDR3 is CASSSRGNTGELFF. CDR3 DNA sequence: TGTGCCAGCTCAAGTAGAGGAAACACCGGGGAGCTGTTTTTT.

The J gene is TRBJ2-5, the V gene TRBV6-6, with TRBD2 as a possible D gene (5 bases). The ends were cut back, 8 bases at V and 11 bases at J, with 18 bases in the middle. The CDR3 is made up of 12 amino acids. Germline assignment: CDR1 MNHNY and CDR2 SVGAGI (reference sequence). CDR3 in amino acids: CASVPAPGEQYF. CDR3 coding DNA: TGTGCCAGCGTTCCGGCCCCCGGGGAGCAGTACTTC.

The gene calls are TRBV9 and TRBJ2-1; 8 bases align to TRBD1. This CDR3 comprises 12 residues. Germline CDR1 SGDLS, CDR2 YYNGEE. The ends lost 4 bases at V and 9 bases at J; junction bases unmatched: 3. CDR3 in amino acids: CASSNRGVEQFF. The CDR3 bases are TGTGCCAGCAGCAACAGGGGGGTTGAGCAGTTCTTC.

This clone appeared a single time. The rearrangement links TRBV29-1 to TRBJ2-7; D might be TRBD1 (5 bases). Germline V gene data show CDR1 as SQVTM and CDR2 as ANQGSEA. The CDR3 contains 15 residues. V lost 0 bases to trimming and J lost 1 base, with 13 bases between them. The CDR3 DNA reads TGCAGCGTTGAAGATCGCCAGGGAAAATCCTACGAGCAGTACTTC. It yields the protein CSVEDRQGKSYEQYF.

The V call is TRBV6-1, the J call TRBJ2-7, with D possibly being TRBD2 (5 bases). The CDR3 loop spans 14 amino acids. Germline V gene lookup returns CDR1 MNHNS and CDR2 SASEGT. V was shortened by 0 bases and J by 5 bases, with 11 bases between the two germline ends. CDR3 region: CASSEAPTRDEQYF. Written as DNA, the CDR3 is TGTGCCAGCAGTGAAGCTCCCACGAGGGACGAGCAGTACTTC.

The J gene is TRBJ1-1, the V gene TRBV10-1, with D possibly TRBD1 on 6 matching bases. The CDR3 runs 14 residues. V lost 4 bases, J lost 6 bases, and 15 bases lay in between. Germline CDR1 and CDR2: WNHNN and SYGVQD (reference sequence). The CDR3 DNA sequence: TGCGCCAGCAGTGTATCCAGGGGCTTCGCTGAAGCTTTCTTT. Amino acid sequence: CASSVSRGFAEAFF.